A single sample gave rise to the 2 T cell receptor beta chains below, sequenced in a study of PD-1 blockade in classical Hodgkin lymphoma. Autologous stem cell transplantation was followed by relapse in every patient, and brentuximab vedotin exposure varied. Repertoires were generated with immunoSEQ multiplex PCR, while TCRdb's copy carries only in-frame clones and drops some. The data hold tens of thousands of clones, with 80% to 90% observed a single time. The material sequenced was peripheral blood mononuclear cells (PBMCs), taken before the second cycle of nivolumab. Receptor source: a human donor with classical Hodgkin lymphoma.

The CDR3 region is CASSGFLGHYREQFF. CDR3 in DNA: TGTGCCAGCAGTGGTTTCTTGGGTCATTACCGGGAGCAGTTCTTC. V gene TRBV6-4 combines with J gene TRBJ2-1; no firm D call. Trimming shortened V by 4 bases and J by 10 bases, and 20 bases separated the two germline ends. Germline loops: CDR1 MRHNA, CDR2 SNTAGT. This CDR3 has 15 amino acids.

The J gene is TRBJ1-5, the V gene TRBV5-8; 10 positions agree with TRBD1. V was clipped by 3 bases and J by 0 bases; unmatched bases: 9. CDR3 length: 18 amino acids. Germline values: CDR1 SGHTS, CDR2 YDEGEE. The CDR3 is CASSWDRGQLYSNQPQHF. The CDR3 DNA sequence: TGTGCCAGCAGCTGGGACAGGGGACAACTCTATAGCAATCAGCCCCAGCATTTT.